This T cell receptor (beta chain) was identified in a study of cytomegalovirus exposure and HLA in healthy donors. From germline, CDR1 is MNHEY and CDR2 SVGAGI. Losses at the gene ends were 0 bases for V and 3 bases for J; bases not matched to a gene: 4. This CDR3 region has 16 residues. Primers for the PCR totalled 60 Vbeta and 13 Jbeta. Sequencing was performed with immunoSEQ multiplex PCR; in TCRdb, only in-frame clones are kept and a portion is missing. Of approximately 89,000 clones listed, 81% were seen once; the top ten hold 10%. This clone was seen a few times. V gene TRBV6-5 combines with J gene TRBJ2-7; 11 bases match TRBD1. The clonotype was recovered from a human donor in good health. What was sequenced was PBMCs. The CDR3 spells CASSYSGQGANYEQYF. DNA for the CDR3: TGTGCCAGCAGTTACTCCGGACAGGGGGCAAACTACGAGCAGTACTTC.